This T cell receptor beta chain was documented in a study of T cell repertoires in cytomegalovirus infection. Each CDR3 protein is one row after TCRdb ran MiXCR on the reads. The table includes fewer than 400,000 distinct CDR3 sequences, 15% to 20% detected once. Overall study results and limits: Ex vivo, HLA-C-restricted CMV-specific TCR beta clonotypes prevailed over the rest of the response.

V lost 0 bases and J lost 2, with 17 bases in between. This CDR3 has 18 amino acids. This clonotype was seen repeatedly, ten times or more. As yet, its antigen is unknown. The source material was PBMCs. V usage is TRBV12-3 or TRBV12-4 and J usage is TRBJ2-1, with D perhaps matching TRBD1 (6 bases). The receptor's source is a human donor in good health (CMV status not recorded). Some clones in this sample may be carry-over from other donors' samples. As DNA, the CDR3 is TGTGCCAGCAGTTTAGCCCGACTGACAGGAAGGACCTACAATGAGCAGTTCTTC. It specifies CASSLARLTGRTYNEQFF.